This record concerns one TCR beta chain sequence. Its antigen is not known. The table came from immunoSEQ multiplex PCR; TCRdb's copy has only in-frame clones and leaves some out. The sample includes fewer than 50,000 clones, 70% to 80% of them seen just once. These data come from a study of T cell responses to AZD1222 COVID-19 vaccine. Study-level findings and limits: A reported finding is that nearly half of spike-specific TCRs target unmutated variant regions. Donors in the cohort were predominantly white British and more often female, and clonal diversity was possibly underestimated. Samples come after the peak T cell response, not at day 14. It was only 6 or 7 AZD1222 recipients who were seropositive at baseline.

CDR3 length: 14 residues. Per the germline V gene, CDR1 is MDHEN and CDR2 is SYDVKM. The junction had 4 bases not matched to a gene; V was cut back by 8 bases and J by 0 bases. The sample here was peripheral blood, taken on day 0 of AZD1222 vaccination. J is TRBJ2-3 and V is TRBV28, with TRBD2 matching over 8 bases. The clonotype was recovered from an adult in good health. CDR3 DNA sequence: TGTGCCAGCCACACTAGCGGTAGCACAGATACGCAGTATTTT. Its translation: CASHTSGSTDTQYF.